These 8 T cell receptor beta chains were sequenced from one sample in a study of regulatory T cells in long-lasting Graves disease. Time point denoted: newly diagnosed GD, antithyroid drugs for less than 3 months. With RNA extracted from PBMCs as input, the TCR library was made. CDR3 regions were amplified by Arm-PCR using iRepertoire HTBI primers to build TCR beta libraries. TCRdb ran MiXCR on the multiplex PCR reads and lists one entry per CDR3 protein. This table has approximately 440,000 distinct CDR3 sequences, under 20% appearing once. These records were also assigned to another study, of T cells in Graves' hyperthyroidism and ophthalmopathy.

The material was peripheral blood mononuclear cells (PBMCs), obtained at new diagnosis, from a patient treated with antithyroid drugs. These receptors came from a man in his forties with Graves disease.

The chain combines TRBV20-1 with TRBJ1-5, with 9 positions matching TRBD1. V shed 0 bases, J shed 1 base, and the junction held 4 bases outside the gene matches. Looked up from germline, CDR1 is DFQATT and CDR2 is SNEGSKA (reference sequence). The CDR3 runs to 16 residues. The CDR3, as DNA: TGCAGTGCTAGAGATCGAGACAGGGGGAGCAATCAGCCCCAGCATTTT. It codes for CSARDRDRGSNQPQHF.

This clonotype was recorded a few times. CDR3 sequence reads: CASSLSAFRGNTEAFF. The CDR3 bases are TGTGCCAGCAGTTTATCGGCTTTTCGGGGGAACACTGAAGCTTTCTTT. V gene TRBV27 combines with J gene TRBJ1-1, with unresolved D. The germline CDR1 and CDR2 sequences are MNHEY and SMNVEV (reference sequence). V dropped 0 bases and J dropped 1 base, with 12 bases sitting between them. The CDR3 runs 16 residues.

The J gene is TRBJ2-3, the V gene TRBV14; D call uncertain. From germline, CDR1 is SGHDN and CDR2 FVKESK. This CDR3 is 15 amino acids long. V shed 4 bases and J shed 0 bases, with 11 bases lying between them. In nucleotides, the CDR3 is TGTGCCAGCAGCCTAAACACGAGAAGCACAGATACGCAGTATTTT. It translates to CASSLNTRSTDTQYF. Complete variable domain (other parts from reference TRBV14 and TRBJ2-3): EAGVTQFPSHSVIEKGQTVTLRCDPISGHDNLYWYRRVMGKEIKFLLHFVKESKQDESGMPNNRFLAERTGGTYSTLKVQPAELEDSGVYFCASSLNTRSTDTQYFGPGTRLTVL.

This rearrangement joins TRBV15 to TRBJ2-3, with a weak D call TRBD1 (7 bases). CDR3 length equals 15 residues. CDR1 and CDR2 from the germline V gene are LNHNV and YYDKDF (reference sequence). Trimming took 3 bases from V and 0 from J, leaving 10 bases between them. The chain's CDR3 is CATSSAGQSTDTQYF. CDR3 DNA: TGTGCCACCAGCAGCGCGGGACAGAGCACAGATACGCAGTATTTT.

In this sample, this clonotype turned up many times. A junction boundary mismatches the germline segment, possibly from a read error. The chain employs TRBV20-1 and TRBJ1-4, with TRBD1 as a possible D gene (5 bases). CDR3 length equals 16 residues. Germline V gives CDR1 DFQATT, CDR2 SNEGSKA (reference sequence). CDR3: CSARAGFGDAREKLFF. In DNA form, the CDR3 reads TGCAGTGCCAGAGCAGGATTCGGGGACGCGCGGGAAAAACTGTTTTTT.

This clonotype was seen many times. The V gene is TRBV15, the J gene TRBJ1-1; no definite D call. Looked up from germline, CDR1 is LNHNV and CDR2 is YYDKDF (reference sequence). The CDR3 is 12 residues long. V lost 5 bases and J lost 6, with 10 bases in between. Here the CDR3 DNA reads TGTGCCACCAGCCCCTCACTGGCTGAAGCTTTCTTT. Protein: CATSPSLAEAFF. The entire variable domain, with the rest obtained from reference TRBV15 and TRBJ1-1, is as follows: DAMVIQNPRYQVTQFGKPVTLSCSQTLNHNVMYWYQQKSSQAPKLLFHYYDKDFNNEADTPDNFQSRRPNTSFCFLDIRSPGLGDTAMYLCATSPSLAEAFFGQGTRLTVV.

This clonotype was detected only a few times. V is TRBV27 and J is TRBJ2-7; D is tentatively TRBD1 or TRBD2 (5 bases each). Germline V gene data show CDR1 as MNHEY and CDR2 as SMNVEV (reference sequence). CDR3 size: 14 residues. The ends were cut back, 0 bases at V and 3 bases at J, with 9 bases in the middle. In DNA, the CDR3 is TGTGCCAGCAGTTTATCGACGGGGCGCTACGAGCAGTACTTC. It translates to CASSLSTGRYEQYF.

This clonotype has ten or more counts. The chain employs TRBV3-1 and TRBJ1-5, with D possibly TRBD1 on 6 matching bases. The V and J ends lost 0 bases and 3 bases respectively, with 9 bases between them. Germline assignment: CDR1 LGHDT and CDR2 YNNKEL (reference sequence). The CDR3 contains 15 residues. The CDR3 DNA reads TGTGCCAGCAGCCAAGAACAGGGTCACAATCAGCCCCAGCATTTT. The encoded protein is CASSQEQGHNQPQHF.